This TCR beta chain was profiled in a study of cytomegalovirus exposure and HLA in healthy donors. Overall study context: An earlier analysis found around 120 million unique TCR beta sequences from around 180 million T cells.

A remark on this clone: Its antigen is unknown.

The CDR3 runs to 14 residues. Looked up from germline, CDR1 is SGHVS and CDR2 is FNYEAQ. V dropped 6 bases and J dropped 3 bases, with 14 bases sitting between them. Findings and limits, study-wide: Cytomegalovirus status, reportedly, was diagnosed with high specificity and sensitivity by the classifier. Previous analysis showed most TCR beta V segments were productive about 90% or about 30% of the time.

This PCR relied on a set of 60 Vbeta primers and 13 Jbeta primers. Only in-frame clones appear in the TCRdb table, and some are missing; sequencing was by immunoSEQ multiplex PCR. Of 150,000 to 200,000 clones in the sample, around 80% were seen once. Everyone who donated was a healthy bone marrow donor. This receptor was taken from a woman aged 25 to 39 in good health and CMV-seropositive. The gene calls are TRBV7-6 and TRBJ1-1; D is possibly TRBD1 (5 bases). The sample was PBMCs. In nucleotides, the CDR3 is TGTGCCAGCAGGGCCGGAGGGGATTACACTGAAGCTTTCTTT. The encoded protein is CASRAGGDYTEAFF.